The next 7 T cell receptor beta chains were all read from a single sample in a study of CD8 T cells in Susac syndrome. Reverse transcription of roughly 0.45 to 1 ug RNA was carried out with random hexamers. TCRdb fed the immunoSEQ multiplex PCR reads into MiXCR, producing one record per CDR3 protein. The data show a few hundred thousand distinct CDR3 sequences, with over 75% seen just once and approximately 0.2% held by the top ten. The sequencing sample was made of CD8+ T cells from PBMCs. These receptors were collected from a human donor with multiple sclerosis.

The chain links TRBV11-3 to TRBJ2-4; 7 bases are a match to TRBD2. This CDR3 comprises 13 residues. Looked up from germline, CDR1 is SGHNT and CDR2 is YENEEA. The V and J ends lost 5 bases and 5 bases, in that order; junction bases with no gene match: 3. The CDR3 sequence: CASSVGGENIQYF. The CDR3 DNA reads as TGTGCCAGCAGCGTTGGGGGGGAAAACATTCAGTACTTC. Full variable domain (outside the CDR3, taken from reference TRBV11-3 and TRBJ2-4): EAGVVQSPRYKIIEKKQPVAFWCNPISGHNTLYWYLQNLGQGPELLIRYENEEAVDDSQLPKDRFSAERLKGVDSTLKIQPAELGDSAVYLCASSVGGENIQYFGAGTRLSVL.

Details on this clonotype: A junction end diverges from the germline sequence, so it may reflect a read error. The J gene is TRBJ2-5, the V gene TRBV11-2; no firm D call. The CDR3 has 15 residues. Germline V lookup: CDR1 SGHAT, CDR2 FQNNGV. Written as DNA, the CDR3 is TGTGCCAGCAGCTTAGAAGGCGTGGGCCAAGAGACCCGGTACTTC. It encodes CASSLEGVGQETRYF.

CDR3 in DNA: TGTGCCAGCAGTTATGAGTGGGCCATTCAGTACTTC. It encodes CASSYEWAIQYF. V gene TRBV12-3 or TRBV12-4 combines with J gene TRBJ2-4; no definite D call. This CDR3 is 12 amino acids long. Trimming left V 4 bases short and J 9 bases short, with 10 bases between.

DNA of the CDR3: TGTGCCAGCACCCCCGGGACTAGCGGGAGCAATGAGCAGTTCTTC. This sequence encodes CASTPGTSGSNEQFF. The genes are TRBV27 and TRBJ2-1; TRBD2 aligns across 14 bases. Germline loops: CDR1 MNHEY, CDR2 SMNVEV (reference sequence). The CDR3 loop spans 15 amino acids. V shed 7 bases, J shed 6 bases, and the junction held 5 bases outside the gene matches.

The gene calls are TRBV5-1 and TRBJ1-2; maybe TRBD1 (5 bases). The CDR3 loop spans 21 amino acids. Trimming pared 0 bases from V and 3 bases from J, leaving 30 bases between. Germline CDR1 is SGHRS and CDR2 is YFSETQ. This CDR3 is CASSLAHVLLTGQGVDYGYTF. The CDR3 DNA reads as TGCGCCAGCAGCTTGGCCCACGTTCTCTTAACCGGGCAGGGCGTCGACTATGGCTACACCTTC.

The genes are TRBV4-3 and TRBJ2-4; 10 nucleotides agree with TRBD2. V lost 0 bases, J lost 4 bases, and 12 bases stayed unmatched. The CDR3 covers 19 residues. Germline-derived CDR1 and CDR2 are LGHNA and YSLEER. The CDR3 nucleotides read TGCGCCAGCAGCCAAGATCAACCCCCGACTAGCGGGCCAAAAAACATTCAGTACTTC. This sequence encodes CASSQDQPPTSGPKNIQYF.

For this clonotype: At one end, the junction sequence differs from germline, possibly due to a read error. DNA for the CDR3: TGTGCCGGCAGTTACCTGCGGGGCCACGAGCAGTACTTC. The encoded protein is CAGSYLRGHEQYF. This chain joins TRBV6-5 and TRBJ2-7; perhaps TRBD2 as D (6 bases). The CDR3 runs to 13 residues. Per the germline V gene, CDR1 is MNHEY and CDR2 is SVGAGI.